This T cell receptor (beta chain) was captured by sequencing in a study of shared clonotypes between healthy human individuals. General observations from the study: Larger estimated richness was generally seen in naive subsets than in memory subsets.

V lost 0 bases and J lost 5, with 13 bases in between. The CDR3 has 15 residues. The germline gives CDR1 MNHEY, CDR2 SVGAGI. Some clones are missing from TCRdb's copy, which holds only in-frame ones; the method was immunoSEQ multiplex PCR. The sample records 1 million to 1.2 million clones, roughly 80% being singletons. About this clone: What it binds is unknown.

The J gene is TRBJ1-1, the V gene TRBV6-5; D unresolved. The clonotype comes from a man aged 18 to 29 in good health. Some clones in this sample may be carry-over from other donors' samples. The source material was memory CD4+ T cells from PBMCs. The sample's subset: CD45RA-negative fraction. The CDR3 sequence: CASSYSRPHPTEAFF. DNA of the CDR3: TGTGCCAGCAGTTACTCGAGGCCCCACCCGACTGAAGCTTTCTTT.